This TCR beta chain was sequenced for a study of blood T cell repertoires in COVID-19. Overall study context: Samples representing acute and convalescent COVID-19 were sourced from the United States, Italy and Spain. T cells, B-cell-depleted T cells, or PBMCs provided the cDNA or gDNA that served as material.

The germline V gene has CDR1 SGHAT and CDR2 FQNNGV. This CDR3 contains 16 residues. The V end lost 3 bases, the J end lost 2 bases, and 13 bases lay between the germline ends. Some clones are missing from TCRdb's copy, which holds only in-frame ones; the method was immunoSEQ multiplex PCR. The profile shows around 300,000 clones, around nine tenths of them singletons. The chain couples TRBV11-2 to TRBJ2-2; TRBD1 is a possible D gene (5 bases). Sequenced sample: peripheral blood. This clonotype was obtained from a middle-aged man with acute or convalescent COVID-19. The CDR3 spells CASSFSAGFNTGELFF. The CDR3 coding sequence is TGTGCCAGCAGCTTTAGTGCAGGGTTTAACACCGGGGAGCTGTTTTTT.